Listed here are 18 T cell receptor beta chains from one sample, sequenced in a study of blood T cell repertoires in COVID-19. TCRdb's table, derived via immunoSEQ multiplex PCR, lists solely in-frame clones and lacks some. The table has 200,000 to 300,000 clones, over 70% seen once. Input material: peripheral blood. The receptor source for this set is a woman aged 40-49 years who had recovered from COVID-19.

This clone has just a few counts. The gene calls are TRBV5-4 and TRBJ2-1; D not certain. CDR3 length: 17 residues. V was pared by 1 base and J by 0 bases, with 14 bases between. CDR1 is SGHNT, CDR2 YYREEE, per germline (reference sequence). CDR3 sequence reads: CASSLYLAASSYNEQFF. The CDR3 DNA is TGTGCCAGCAGCTTGTATTTAGCCGCTAGCTCCTACAATGAGCAGTTCTTC.

The chain employs TRBV4-1 and TRBJ1-2; 9 bases agree with TRBD1. V shed 2 bases and J 3 bases; nucleotides not matched to a gene: 4. The CDR3 contains 15 residues. Germline lookup yields CDR1 MGHRA and CDR2 YSYEKL. The CDR3 here is CASSQPQGAYYGYTF. The CDR3 DNA reads TGCGCCAGCAGCCAACCACAGGGGGCTTACTATGGCTACACCTTC.

The rearrangement uses TRBV5-5 and TRBJ1-2, with D possibly matching TRBD1 (6 bases). The V gene lost 4 bases and the J gene lost 7 bases, with 11 bases spanning the gap. The CDR3 spans 12 residues. Germline CDR1 and CDR2: SGHKS and YYEKEE (reference sequence). CDR3 residues: CASSPGGLGYTF. CDR3 DNA: TGTGCCAGCAGCCCCGGGGGGCTTGGCTACACCTTC.

V gene TRBV7-8 combines with J gene TRBJ2-1; D is unresolved. CDR3 length equals 13 residues. From germline, CDR1 is SGHVS and CDR2 FQNEAQ. The ends were cut back, 4 bases at V and 9 bases at J, with 13 bases in the middle. The CDR3 region has the DNA TGTGCCAGCAGCTACGCGAGGAAGCTTGAGCAGTTCTTC. It yields the protein CASSYARKLEQFF.

This sequence joins TRBV7-2 and TRBJ2-7; TRBD2 matches at 8 bases. The CDR3 extends over 16 amino acids. V lost 5 bases and J lost 4; bases outside the gene matches: 13. From germline, CDR1 is SGHTA and CDR2 FQGNSA. CDR3 sequence: CASSLGWRGAAYEQYF. CDR3 nucleotides: TGTGCCAGCAGCCTAGGATGGCGGGGGGCAGCGTACGAGCAGTACTTC.

The chain carries TRBV10-1 and TRBJ1-1; TRBD1 matches 8 bases. CDR3 length: 16 amino acids. Trimming took 6 bases from V and 3 from J; bases not matched to a gene: 12. CDR1 and CDR2 (germline): WNHNN, SYGVQD (reference sequence). The CDR3 bases are TGCGCCAGCAGCCCTGGACAGGGCGTCTTGGACACTGAAGCTTTCTTT. It codes for CASSPGQGVLDTEAFF.

In its sample, this clone was seen a few times. At the DNA level, this CDR3 is encoded by other sequences in the same sample as well. The rearrangement joins TRBV18 to TRBJ2-5, with TRBD1 matching over 10 bases. Germline V gene sequence: CDR1 KGHSH, CDR2 LQKENI. The length of the CDR3 is 15 residues. The trim removed 3 bases at V and 5 bases at J, leaving 6 bases unmatched. The chain's CDR3 is CASSPPGQGRETQYF. CDR3 nucleotide sequence: TGTGCCAGCTCACCCCCGGGACAGGGGAGGGAGACCCAGTACTTC.

This chain connects TRBV5-1 to TRBJ2-7; 11 bases line up with TRBD1. V trimming: 4 bases; J trimming: 3 bases; junction bases outside the gene matches: 9. The CDR3 is made up of 16 amino acids. CDR1 and CDR2 from the germline V gene are SGHRS and YFSETQ. CDR3 DNA sequence: TGCGCCAGCAGCAGGGACTCGGGACAGGGGGGCTACGAGCAGTACTTC. Amino acids: CASSRDSGQGGYEQYF.

This rearrangement joins TRBV10-3 to TRBJ2-4, with TRBD2 matching over 8 bases. V lost 1 base, J lost 5 bases, and 7 bases stayed unmatched. The germline CDR1 and CDR2 sequences are ENHRY and SYGVKD. There are 16 residues in the CDR3. CDR3 sequence reads: CAISEWLGGGQNIQYF. For the CDR3, the DNA is TGTGCCATCAGTGAGTGGCTTGGCGGGGGGCAAAACATTCAGTACTTC.

J is TRBJ1-1 and V is TRBV7-2; TRBD1 agrees at 9 bases. The CDR3 contains 15 residues. Germline CDR1 and CDR2: SGHTA and FQGNSA. V shed 3 bases and J 4 bases; nucleotides not matched to a gene: 6. The CDR3: CASSFTGGWGTEAFF. The CDR3 region has the DNA TGTGCCAGCAGCTTTACAGGGGGCTGGGGCACTGAAGCTTTCTTT. The full variable domain, rest sourced from reference TRBV7-2 and TRBJ1-1, is GAGVSQSPSNKVTEKGKDVELRCDPISGHTALYWYRQSLGQGLEFLIYFQGNSAPDKSGLPSDRFSAERTGGSVSTLTIQRTQQEDSAVYLCASSFTGGWGTEAFFGQGTRLTVV.

Here the CDR3 reads CASSEGGRGNTIYF. The CDR3 bases are TGTGCCAGCAGTGAGGGGGGGCGAGGAAACACCATATATTTT. This chain links TRBV6-1 with TRBJ1-3, with a tentative D call TRBD1 (6 bases). This CDR3 has 14 residues. The V end was cut by 3 bases, the J end by 4 bases, with 10 bases between. Germline V gives CDR1 MNHNS, CDR2 SASEGT.

This clone appeared many times. This chain joins TRBV29-1 and TRBJ1-2; no definite D call. The CDR3 is 11 residues long. V was shortened by 4 bases and J by 4 bases, with 7 bases between the two germline ends. Germline lookup yields CDR1 SQVTM and CDR2 ANQGSEA. CDR3 sequence (DNA): TGCAGCGTTGGGCTTCGCTATGGCTACACCTTC. This encodes CSVGLRYGYTF.

The J gene is TRBJ1-2, the V gene TRBV28; unclear D gene. V shed 3 bases and J shed 4 bases, with 21 bases lying between them. This CDR3 region has 17 residues. CDR1 is MDHEN and CDR2 is SYDVKM in the germline V gene. For the CDR3, the DNA is TGTGCCAGCAGTTTCGGTGCCCCGAACGAGGGCTTCTATGGCTACACCTTC. Encoded protein: CASSFGAPNEGFYGYTF.

This chain connects TRBV3-1 (or the pseudogene TRBV3-2) to TRBJ1-3; D is perhaps TRBD1 (5 bases). This CDR3 comprises 16 residues. V was pared by 2 bases and J by 2 bases, with 13 bases between. Germline V gene sequence: CDR1 LGHDT, CDR2 YNNKEL (reference sequence). CDR3 region: CASSQLYGTAGNTIYF. In DNA form, the CDR3 reads TGTGCCAGCAGCCAACTGTACGGGACTGCTGGAAACACCATATATTTT.

This clone has a single count. J is TRBJ2-3 and V is TRBV7-2; D gene ambiguous. Trimming left V 5 bases short and J 13 bases short, with 19 bases between. This CDR3 contains 13 residues. The germline gives CDR1 SGHTA, CDR2 FQGNSA. The CDR3 DNA reads as TGTGCCAGCAGCCTATCACCACGCTCACGGGAGTATTTT. Encoded protein: CASSLSPRSREYF.

The chain has TRBV3-1 (or the pseudogene TRBV3-2) and TRBJ2-5; D is perhaps TRBD1 (7 bases). CDR3 size: 17 residues. V lost 2 bases to trimming and J lost 5 bases, with 21 bases between them. Germline V gives CDR1 LGHDT, CDR2 YNNKEL (reference sequence). The CDR3 DNA is TGTGCCAGCAGCCAATACCGACCAGGGGGGTGGGAGGAGACCCAGTACTTC. Encoded protein: CASSQYRPGGWEETQYF.

This clone was counted between two and nine times. This chain joins TRBV6-6 and TRBJ1-2; tentative D call: TRBD1 (6 bases). Germline CDR1 MNHNY, CDR2 SVGAGI (reference sequence). Trimming took off 5 bases at V and 5 bases at J, with 21 bases between the two ends. The length of the CDR3 is 16 residues. The CDR3 nucleotides are TGTGCCAGCAGTCAAACGGCAGGGGCGCAGGGGTATGGCTACACCTTC. It is translated as CASSQTAGAQGYGYTF.

The J gene is TRBJ2-5, the V gene TRBV11-2, with 7 bases aligning to TRBD2. V lost 5 bases and J lost 0; bases outside the gene matches: 3. This CDR3 contains 14 residues. Looked up from germline, CDR1 is SGHAT and CDR2 is FQNNGV. Here the CDR3 reads CASSRGGYQETQYF. As DNA, the CDR3 is TGTGCCAGCAGCCGCGGGGGATACCAAGAGACCCAGTACTTC.